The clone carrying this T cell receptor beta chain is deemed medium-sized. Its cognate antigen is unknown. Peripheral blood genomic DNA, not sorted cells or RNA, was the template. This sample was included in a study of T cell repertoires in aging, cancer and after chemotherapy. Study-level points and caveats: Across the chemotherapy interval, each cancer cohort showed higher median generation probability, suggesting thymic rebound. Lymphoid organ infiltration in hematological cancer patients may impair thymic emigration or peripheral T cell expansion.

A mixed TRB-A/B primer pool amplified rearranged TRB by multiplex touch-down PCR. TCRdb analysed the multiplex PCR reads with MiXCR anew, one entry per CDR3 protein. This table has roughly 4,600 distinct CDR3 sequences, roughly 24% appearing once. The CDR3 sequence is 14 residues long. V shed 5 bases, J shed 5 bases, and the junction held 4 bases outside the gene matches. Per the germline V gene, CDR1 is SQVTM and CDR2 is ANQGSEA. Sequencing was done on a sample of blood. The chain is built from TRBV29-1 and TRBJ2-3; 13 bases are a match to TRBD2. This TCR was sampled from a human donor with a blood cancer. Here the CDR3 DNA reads TGCAGCGTTCGGACTAGCGGGAGAATAGATACGCAGTATTTT. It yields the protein CSVRTSGRIDTQYF.